This TCR beta chain is drawn from a study of Ad26.COV2.S vaccination and SARS-CoV-2 variants (dated by TCRdb to the early 2020s). A note on the overall study: Vaccine-arm donors were drawn from COV1001, a multicentre, randomized, double-blind, placebo-controlled phase I-IIa trial of Ad26.COV2.S in healthy adults. Ad26.COV2.S was administered intramuscularly at a dose of 5x10^10 or 1x10^11 viral particles, either as one shot or as two shots given 56 days apart. TCRbeta repertoire sequencing was used to assess the specificity and breadth of SARS-CoV-2-reactive T cell receptors after Ad26.COV2.S vaccination. A total of 32 samples were included in the TCR-sequenced set, comprising roughly 19 Ad26.COV2.S vaccine recipients, 5 placebo recipients and 8 SARS-CoV-2 convalescent individuals. Trial participants were randomized into five groups of five: low-dose or high-dose Ad26.COV2.S given once or twice, or placebo on both occasions. Investigators remained blinded to trial group allocation during experiments and outcome assessment. Results and caveats for the whole study, not just this receptor: After vaccination, spike-specific CD8+ and CD4+ T cell responses were reported to show substantial breadth. Ad26.COV2.S recipients had higher spike-specific TCR breadth than placebo recipients (P = 0.0014). The authors noted that total T cell responses may have been underestimated by the TCR breadth and depth analyses. Vaccine and placebo recipients had similar non-spike TCR breadth, a finding consistent with the vaccine containing only spike. The study was not powered for comparison of responses between vaccine doses or regimens.

The treatment or condition label corresponds to: around 19 received Ad26.COV2.S at low or high dose, single or two shots; 5 received placebo; per-sample allocation not given. For vaccine and placebo recipients, repertoires were sequenced using samples collected on day 63 after the first injection. Cohort 1b enrolled 25 to 30 adults aged 18-55 years at a single site in Boston, USA, between 29 July and 7 August 2020. As a vaccine, Ad26.COV2.S was a replication-incompetent adenovirus type 26 vector that expressed a prefusion-stabilized SARS-CoV-2 spike protein derived from the original Wuhan strain. V is reduced by 1 base and J by 5 bases, leaving a spacing of 8 bases between them. Counted from cysteine to phenylalanine, this CDR3 has 13 amino acids. Only the CDR3 part of the read is kept: 39 bases, read in frame from the first base. According to the germline V gene, CDR1 reads MGHRA and CDR2 reads YSYEKL.

The immunoSEQ Assay was used to sequence TCRbeta CDR3 regions. After extraction, genomic DNA underwent amplification by bias-controlled multiplex PCR, followed by high-throughput sequencing. Concerning the study's data processing: To quantify the absolute abundance of every unique TCRbeta CDR3 region, sequences were collapsed and filtered. T cell fraction was estimated by normalizing TCRbeta template counts to usable DNA, with usable DNA measured through amplification of reference genes found in all nucleated cells. Repertoire TCRs were annotated as SARS-CoV-2-specific when V gene, CDR3 amino acid sequence and J gene were exactly matched to a known reactive TCR set. MIRA supplied the reference SARS-CoV-2 TCR set, which was filtered for enrichment in COVID-19-positive ImmuneCODE repertoires so that public or cross-reactive TCRs were removed. Based on the MIRA antigens, annotated TCRs were further analysed at the level of specific ORF or position within ORF. Breadth was defined as annotated unique rearrangements over total unique productive rearrangements; depth was the summed frequency of those rearrangements. Two-sided Wilcoxon rank-sum tests were applied when comparing TCR breadth between groups. The table was pulled from immuneACCESS by TCRdb, which kept in-frame rearrangements only. Such tables lose some clones; where checked, under half of the loss comes from unresolved V genes, and the rest has no known cause. V, J and clone size derive from that table, while D and trimming were established from the DNA sequence. The sample data list 300,000 to 350,000 clones, and around 90% of these were observed just once. The ten biggest clones cover 5% to 6.5% of the sample.

About this clone itself: There is no known antigen for this receptor. Nothing much larger sits one base from this clone, and base qualities are not available.

The source material was peripheral blood, sampled in a trial of Ad26.COV2.S vaccine versus placebo. This clonotype was sampled from a person aged 18 to 65 who received the Ad26.COV2.S COVID-19 vaccine or a placebo. Rearrangement joined TRBV4-1 to TRBJ2-5, with the D gene not confidently named. The CDR3 protein is CASSQGFLETQYF. Read as DNA, the sequence is TGCGCCAGCAGCCAAGGATTTTTGGAGACCCAGTACTTC.